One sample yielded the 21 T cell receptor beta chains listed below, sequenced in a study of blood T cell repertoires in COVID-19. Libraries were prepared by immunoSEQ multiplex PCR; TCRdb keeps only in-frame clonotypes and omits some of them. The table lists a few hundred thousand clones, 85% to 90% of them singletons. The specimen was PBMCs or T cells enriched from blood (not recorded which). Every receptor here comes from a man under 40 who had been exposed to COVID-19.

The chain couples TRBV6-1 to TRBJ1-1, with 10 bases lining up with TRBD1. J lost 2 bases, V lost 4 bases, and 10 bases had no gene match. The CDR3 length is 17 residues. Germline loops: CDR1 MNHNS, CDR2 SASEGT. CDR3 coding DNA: TGTGCCAGCAGTGGCTACTTTGGACAGGGGGTTAACACTGAAGCTTTCTTT. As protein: CASSGYFGQGVNTEAFF.

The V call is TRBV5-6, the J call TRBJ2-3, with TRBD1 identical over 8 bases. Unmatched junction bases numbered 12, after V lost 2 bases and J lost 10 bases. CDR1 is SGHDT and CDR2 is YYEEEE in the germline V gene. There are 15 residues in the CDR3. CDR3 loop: CASSFLLQDRASQYF. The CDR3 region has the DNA TGTGCCAGCAGCTTCCTTCTTCAGGACAGGGCTTCGCAGTATTTT.

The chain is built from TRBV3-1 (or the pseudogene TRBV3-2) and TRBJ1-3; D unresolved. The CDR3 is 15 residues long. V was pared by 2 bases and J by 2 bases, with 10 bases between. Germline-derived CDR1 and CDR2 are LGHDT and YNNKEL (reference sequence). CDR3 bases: TGTGCCAGCAGCCAAAACTCGGCGGCTGGAAACACCATATATTTT. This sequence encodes CASSQNSAAGNTIYF.

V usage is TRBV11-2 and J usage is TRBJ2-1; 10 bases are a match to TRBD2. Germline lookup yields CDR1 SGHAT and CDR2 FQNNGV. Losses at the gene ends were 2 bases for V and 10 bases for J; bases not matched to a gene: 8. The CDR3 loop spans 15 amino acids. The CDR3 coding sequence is TGTGCCAGCAGCTTATGGCCAGCGGGGGGGCGAGAGCAGTTCTTC. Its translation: CASSLWPAGGREQFF. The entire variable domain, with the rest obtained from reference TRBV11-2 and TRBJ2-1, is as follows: EAGVAQSPRYKIIEKRQSVAFWCNPISGHATLYWYQQILGQGPKLLIQFQNNGVVDDSQLPKDRFSAERLKGVDSTLKIQPAKLEDSAVYLCASSLWPAGGREQFFGPGTRLTVL.

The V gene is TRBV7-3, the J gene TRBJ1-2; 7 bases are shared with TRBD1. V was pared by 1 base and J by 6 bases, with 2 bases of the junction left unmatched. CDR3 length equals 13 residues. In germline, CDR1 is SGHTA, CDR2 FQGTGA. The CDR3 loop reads CASSLRGGNGYTF. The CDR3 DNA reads TGTGCCAGCAGCTTAAGAGGGGGCAATGGCTACACCTTC. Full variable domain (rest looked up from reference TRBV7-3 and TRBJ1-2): GAGVSQTPSNKVTEKGKYVELRCDPISGHTALYWYRQSLGQGPEFLIYFQGTGAADDSGLPNDRFFAVRPEGSVSTLKIQRTERGDSAVYLCASSLRGGNGYTFGSGTRLTVV.

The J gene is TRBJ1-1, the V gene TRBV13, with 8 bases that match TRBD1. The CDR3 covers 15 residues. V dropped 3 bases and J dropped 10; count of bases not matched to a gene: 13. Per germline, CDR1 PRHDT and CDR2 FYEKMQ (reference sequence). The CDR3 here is CASSFGQGGLLVAFF. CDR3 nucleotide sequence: TGTGCCAGCAGCTTCGGACAGGGAGGCCTATTGGTAGCTTTCTTT.

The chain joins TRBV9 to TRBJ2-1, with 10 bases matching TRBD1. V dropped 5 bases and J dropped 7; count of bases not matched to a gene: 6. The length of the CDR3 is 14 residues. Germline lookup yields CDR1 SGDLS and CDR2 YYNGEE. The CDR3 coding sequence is TGTGCCAGCAGGGGACAGGGGACGACGAATGAGCAGTTCTTC. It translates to CASRGQGTTNEQFF.

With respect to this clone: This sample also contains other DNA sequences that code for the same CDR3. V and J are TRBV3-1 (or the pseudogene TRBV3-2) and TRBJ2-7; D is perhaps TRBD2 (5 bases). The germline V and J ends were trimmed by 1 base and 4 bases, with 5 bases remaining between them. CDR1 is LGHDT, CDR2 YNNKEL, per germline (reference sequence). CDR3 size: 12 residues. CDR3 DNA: TGTGCCAGCAGCCAAGGAGGGTACGAGCAGTACTTC. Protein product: CASSQGGYEQYF.

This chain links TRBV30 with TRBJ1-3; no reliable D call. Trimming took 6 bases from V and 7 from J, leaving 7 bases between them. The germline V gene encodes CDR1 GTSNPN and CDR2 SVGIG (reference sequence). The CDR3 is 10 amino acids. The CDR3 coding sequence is TGTGCCTGTACGGGGAACACCATATATTTT. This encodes CACTGNTIYF.

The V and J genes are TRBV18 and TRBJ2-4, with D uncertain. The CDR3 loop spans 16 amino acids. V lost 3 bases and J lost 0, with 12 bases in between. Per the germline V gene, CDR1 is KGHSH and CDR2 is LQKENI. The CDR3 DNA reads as TGTGCCAGCTCACCGGCCAGGCTTCTAGCCAAAAACATTCAGTACTTC. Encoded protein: CASSPARLLAKNIQYF.

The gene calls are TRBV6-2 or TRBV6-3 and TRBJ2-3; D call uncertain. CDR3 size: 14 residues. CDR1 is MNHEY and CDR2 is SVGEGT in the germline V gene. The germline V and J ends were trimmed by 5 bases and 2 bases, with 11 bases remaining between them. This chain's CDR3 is CASSQILHTDTQYF. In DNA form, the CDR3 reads TGTGCCAGCAGTCAGATCTTACACACAGATACGCAGTATTTT.

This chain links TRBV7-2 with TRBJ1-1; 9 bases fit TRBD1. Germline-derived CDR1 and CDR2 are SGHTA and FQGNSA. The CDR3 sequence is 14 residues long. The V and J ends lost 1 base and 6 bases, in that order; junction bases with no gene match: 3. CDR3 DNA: TGTGCCAGCAGCTTAGGGGGACAGGGTCCTGAAGCTTTCTTT. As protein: CASSLGGQGPEAFF. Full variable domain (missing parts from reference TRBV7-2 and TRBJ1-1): GAGVSQSPSNKVTEKGKDVELRCDPISGHTALYWYRQSLGQGLEFLIYFQGNSAPDKSGLPSDRFSAERTGGSVSTLTIQRTQQEDSAVYLCASSLGGQGPEAFFGQGTRLTVV.

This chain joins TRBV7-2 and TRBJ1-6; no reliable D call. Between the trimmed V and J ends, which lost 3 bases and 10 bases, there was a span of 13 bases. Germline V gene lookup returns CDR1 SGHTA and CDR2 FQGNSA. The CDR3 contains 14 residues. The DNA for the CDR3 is TGTGCCAGCAGCTTTAGGCGGGAAAAATCACCCCTCCACTTT. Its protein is CASSFRREKSPLHF.

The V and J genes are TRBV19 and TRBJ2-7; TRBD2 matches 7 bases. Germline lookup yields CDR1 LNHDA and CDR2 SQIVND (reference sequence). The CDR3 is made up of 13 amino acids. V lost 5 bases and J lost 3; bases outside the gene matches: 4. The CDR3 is CASSAREGYEQYF. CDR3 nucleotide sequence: TGTGCCAGTAGTGCCAGGGAGGGCTACGAGCAGTACTTC.

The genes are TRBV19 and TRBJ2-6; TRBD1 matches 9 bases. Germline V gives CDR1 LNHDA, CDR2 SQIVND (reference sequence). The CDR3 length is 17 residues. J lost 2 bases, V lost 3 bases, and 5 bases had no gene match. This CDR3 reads CASSIRQGGAGANVLTF. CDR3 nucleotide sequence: TGTGCCAGTAGTATCAGACAGGGGGGAGCTGGGGCCAACGTCCTGACTTTC.

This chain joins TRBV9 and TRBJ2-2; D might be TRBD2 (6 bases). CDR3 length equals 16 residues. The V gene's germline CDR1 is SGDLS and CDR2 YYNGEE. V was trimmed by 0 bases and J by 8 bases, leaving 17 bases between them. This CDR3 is CASSVGAGRFSGELFF. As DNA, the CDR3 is TGTGCCAGCAGCGTAGGGGCAGGGAGGTTTTCAGGGGAGCTGTTTTTT.

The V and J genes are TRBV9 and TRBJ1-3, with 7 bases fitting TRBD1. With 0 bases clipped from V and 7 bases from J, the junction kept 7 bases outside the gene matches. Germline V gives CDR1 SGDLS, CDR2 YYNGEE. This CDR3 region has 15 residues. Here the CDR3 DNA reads TGTGCCAGCAGCGTAGCCCCGGGACAGATTAACACCATATATTTT. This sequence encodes CASSVAPGQINTIYF. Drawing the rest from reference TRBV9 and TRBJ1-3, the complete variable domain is DSGVTQTPKHLITATGQRVTLRCSPRSGDLSVYWYQQSLDQGLQFLIQYYNGEERAKGNILERFSAQQFPDLHSELNLSSLELGDSALYFCASSVAPGQINTIYFGEGSWLTVV.

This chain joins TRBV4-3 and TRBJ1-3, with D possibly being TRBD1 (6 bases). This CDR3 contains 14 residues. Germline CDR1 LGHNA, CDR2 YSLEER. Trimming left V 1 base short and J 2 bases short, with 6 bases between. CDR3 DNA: TGCGCCAGCAGCCAAGCAGGGGCTGGAAACACCATATATTTT. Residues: CASSQAGAGNTIYF.

The CDR3 DNA sequence: TGTGCCAGCAGTCCCGGGACAGGGTGGGGCTACACCTTC. Translating gives CASSPGTGWGYTF. The J gene is TRBJ1-2, the V gene TRBV14; 9 nucleotides match TRBD1. Trimming at V came to 6 bases and at J to 8 bases, leaving 7 bases not matched to a gene. This CDR3 comprises 13 residues. CDR1 and CDR2 from the germline V gene are SGHDN and FVKESK.

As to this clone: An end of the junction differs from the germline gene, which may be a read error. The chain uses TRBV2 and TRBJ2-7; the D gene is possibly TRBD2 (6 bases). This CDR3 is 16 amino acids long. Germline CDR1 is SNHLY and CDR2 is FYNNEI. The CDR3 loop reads CASALGGADRGYGQYF. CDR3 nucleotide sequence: TGTGCCAGCGCGCTTGGAGGGGCGGACCGAGGATACGGGCAGTACTTC. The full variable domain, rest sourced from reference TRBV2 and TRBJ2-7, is EPEVTQTPSHQVTQMGQEVILRCVPISNHLYFYWYRQILGQKVEFLVSFYNNEISEKSEIFDDQFSVERPDGSNFTLKIRSTKLEDSAMYFCASALGGADRGYGQYFGPGTRLTVT.

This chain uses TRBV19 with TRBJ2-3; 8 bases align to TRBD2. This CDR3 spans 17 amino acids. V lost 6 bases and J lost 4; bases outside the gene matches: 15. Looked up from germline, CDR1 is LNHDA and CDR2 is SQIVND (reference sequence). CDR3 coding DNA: TGTGCCAGTAGCACCGCTGGTAGCGGGATATCTTCAGATACGCAGTATTTT. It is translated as CASSTAGSGISSDTQYF.